The 28 T cell receptor beta chains below come from one sample, sequenced in a study of CD8+ T cells in alopecia areata. Following RNA extraction, reverse transcription yielded cDNA that acted as the sequencing template. Repertoires were generated with immunoSEQ multiplex PCR, while TCRdb's copy carries only in-frame clones and drops some. The data show a few hundred thousand clones, 50% to 70% seen once. Treatment meaning: oral pan-JAK inhibitor, 5-10 mg twice daily. The sequencing used CD4+ T cells sorted from blood, collected at week 4, from a patient treated with tofacitinib. The receptors here all came from a human donor with alopecia areata.

This clone has only a few counts. This chain joins TRBV2 and TRBJ2-7, with D unclear. The CDR3 is 11 amino acids. Germline lookup yields CDR1 SNHLY and CDR2 FYNNEI. V was trimmed by 0 bases and J by 7 bases, leaving 4 bases between them. CDR3 amino acids: CASSEAREQYF. CDR3 nucleotide sequence: TGTGCCAGCAGTGAAGCTCGGGAGCAGTACTTC.

V usage is TRBV9 and J usage is TRBJ1-2, with TRBD1 as a possible D gene (5 bases). The CDR3 is 13 amino acids. The V end lost 2 bases, the J end lost 8 bases, and 13 bases lay between the germline ends. Germline CDR1 and CDR2: SGDLS and YYNGEE. DNA of the CDR3: TGTGCCAGCAGCGTGGAACAGGTGGGAGGCTACACCTTC. It specifies CASSVEQVGGYTF.

This chain links TRBV13 with TRBJ1-2, with D hard to call. Germline CDR1 and CDR2: PRHDT and FYEKMQ (reference sequence). Trimming left V 3 bases short and J 5 bases short, with 10 bases between. This CDR3 has 13 residues. CDR3 protein: CASSLNRVYGYTF. The DNA for the CDR3 is TGTGCCAGCAGCTTGAACAGAGTATATGGCTACACCTTC.

The gene calls are TRBV5-1 and TRBJ1-5; TRBD1 agrees at 7 bases. V shed 4 bases and J 7 bases; nucleotides not matched to a gene: 5. CDR1 is SGHRS, CDR2 YFSETQ, per germline. This CDR3 has 13 amino acids. CDR3 in DNA: TGCGCCAGCAGCCCAGACAGGGACCAGCCCCAGCATTTT. It yields the protein CASSPDRDQPQHF.

This clone was observed a single time. This chain uses TRBV4-3 with TRBJ2-5, with 12 bases aligning to TRBD1. With 5 bases clipped from V and 5 bases from J, the junction kept 6 bases outside the gene matches. CDR1 and CDR2 (germline): LGHNA, YSLEER. The CDR3 contains 15 residues. The CDR3 sequence is CASSGGTGGFETQYF. CDR3 sequence (DNA): TGCGCCAGCAGCGGAGGGACAGGGGGCTTCGAGACCCAGTACTTC.

The J gene is TRBJ1-5, the V gene TRBV5-1; tentative D call: TRBD1 (5 bases). Per germline, CDR1 SGHRS and CDR2 YFSETQ. The V end lost 5 bases, the J end lost 1 base, and 13 bases lay between the germline ends. CDR3 length equals 15 residues. The CDR3 here is CASREDSLSNQPQHF. The DNA for the CDR3 is TGCGCCAGCAGAGAAGACAGCCTAAGCAATCAGCCCCAGCATTTT.

The chain combines TRBV4-3 with TRBJ1-2; D possibly corresponds to TRBD1 (6 bases). V was pared by 4 bases and J by 4 bases, with 16 bases between. Germline values: CDR1 LGHNA, CDR2 YSLEER. This CDR3 has 15 amino acids. CDR3 protein: CASSLGQPGLYGYTF. CDR3 DNA: TGCGCCAGCAGCCTGGGACAACCGGGGCTCTATGGCTACACCTTC.

CDR3 amino acids: CASSPETANYGYTF. DNA of the CDR3: TGCGCCAGCAGCCCGGAGACAGCTAACTATGGCTACACCTTC. This rearrangement joins TRBV5-1 to TRBJ1-2, with a tentative D call TRBD1 (5 bases). V was cut by 4 bases and J by 0 bases, with 10 bases left in between. The length of the CDR3 is 14 residues. Per the germline V gene, CDR1 is SGHRS and CDR2 is YFSETQ.

CDR3 in DNA: TGTGCCAGCAGGCCTTGGACAGGGGGTGGAAACACCATATATTTT. Translation: CASRPWTGGGNTIYF. This sequence joins TRBV2 and TRBJ1-3; 10 bases agree with TRBD1. The CDR3 is 15 residues long. V gave up 6 bases and J gave up 3 bases; unmatched junction bases: 5. The V gene's germline CDR1 is SNHLY and CDR2 FYNNEI. The whole variable domain, filled in from reference TRBV2 and TRBJ1-3, reads EPEVTQTPSHQVTQMGQEVILRCVPISNHLYFYWYRQILGQKVEFLVSFYNNEISEKSEIFDDQFSVERPDGSNFTLKIRSTKLEDSAMYFCASRPWTGGGNTIYFGEGSWLTVV.

This clone has more than one count but fewer than ten. Additional DNA sequences in this sample encode the identical CDR3. The chain recombines TRBV12-5 with TRBJ2-3, with D uncertain. CDR3 length equals 11 residues. The V end was cut by 6 bases, the J end by 3 bases, with 4 bases between. CDR1 is LGHNT and CDR2 is FRNRAP in the germline V gene. The DNA of the CDR3 is TGTGCTAGTGGGGTAACAGATACGCAGTATTTT. Its translation: CASGVTDTQYF.

The chain employs TRBV7-8 and TRBJ2-3; a possible D gene is TRBD1 (6 bases). Germline V gene sequence: CDR1 SGHVS, CDR2 FQNEAQ. Deletions cut 5 bases from V and 3 bases from J, with 15 bases between. The CDR3 runs 15 residues. The CDR3 loop reads CASSPLRGGTDTQYF. DNA for the CDR3: TGTGCCAGCAGCCCCCTACGAGGGGGTACAGATACGCAGTATTTT.

The chain uses TRBV29-1 and TRBJ1-2, with D uncertain. V was pared by 4 bases and J by 5 bases, with 11 bases between. The CDR3 has 12 amino acids. From germline, CDR1 is SQVTM and CDR2 ANQGSEA. CDR3 DNA sequence: TGCAGCGTTGTAGGTGGTGGGTATGGCTACACCTTC. Residues: CSVVGGGYGYTF.

This chain connects TRBV2 to TRBJ1-1; TRBD1 matches 7 bases. The trim removed 5 bases at V and 4 bases at J, leaving 7 bases unmatched. In germline, CDR1 is SNHLY, CDR2 FYNNEI. This CDR3 contains 14 residues. CDR3 in DNA: TGTGCCAGCAGTACAACCAGGGGGTCCACTGAAGCTTTCTTT. Amino acid sequence: CASSTTRGSTEAFF.

The chain carries TRBV14 and TRBJ2-7; TRBD1 matches 8 bases. The junction had 6 bases not matched to a gene; V was cut back by 0 bases and J by 2 bases. Germline-derived CDR1 and CDR2 are SGHDN and FVKESK. This CDR3 has 16 amino acids. The CDR3 reads CASSQEAGTGPYEQYF. The DNA for the CDR3 is TGTGCCAGCAGCCAAGAAGCCGGGACAGGTCCCTACGAGCAGTACTTC.

The rearrangement links TRBV29-1 to TRBJ1-1; unclear D gene. CDR3 length: 13 amino acids. V lost 4 bases, J lost 3 bases, and 12 bases lay in between. Germline CDR1 reads SQVTM; CDR2 reads ANQGSEA. The CDR3 DNA is TGCAGCGTTGTTTCGGTTAGGGACACTGAAGCTTTCTTT. Translated, it gives CSVVSVRDTEAFF.

V is TRBV25-1 and J is TRBJ1-4; D call uncertain. The CDR3 sequence is 11 residues long. The ends were cut back, 8 bases at V and 7 bases at J, with 8 bases in the middle. CDR1 is MGHDK, CDR2 SYGVNS, per germline. This CDR3 is CASSSAEKLFF. The CDR3 nucleotides are TGTGCCAGCTCGTCCGCTGAAAAACTGTTTTTT.

This clone was seen only once. The gene calls are TRBV29-1 and TRBJ2-1; the match to TRBD2 covers 15 bases. V was clipped by 5 bases and J by 4 bases; unmatched bases: 3. The CDR3 is 15 residues long. The germline gives CDR1 SQVTM, CDR2 ANQGSEA. CDR3 region: CSVRTSGGDYNEQFF. The CDR3 nucleotides are TGCAGCGTTCGGACTAGCGGGGGGGATTACAATGAGCAGTTCTTC.

The V gene is TRBV5-6, the J gene TRBJ1-5; 7 bases are shared with TRBD1. Germline V gene sequence: CDR1 SGHDT, CDR2 YYEEEE. The ends lost 3 bases at V and 0 bases at J; junction bases unmatched: 6. The CDR3 sequence is 16 residues long. CDR3: CASSSTGLPSNQPQHF. CDR3 DNA sequence: TGTGCCAGCAGCTCGACAGGGTTACCTAGCAATCAGCCCCAGCATTTT. The complete variable domain, with remaining parts taken from reference TRBV5-6 and TRBJ1-5, reads DAGVTQSPTHLIKTRGQQVTLRCSPKSGHDTVSWYQQALGQGPQFIFQYYEEEERQRGNFPDRFSGHQFPNYSSELNVNALLLGDSALYLCASSSTGLPSNQPQHFGDGTRLSIL.

The chain carries TRBV4-3 and TRBJ1-2; no clear D. Trimming shortened V by 0 bases and J by 4 bases, and 15 bases separated the two germline ends. The CDR3 consists of 16 residues. Germline V lookup: CDR1 LGHNA, CDR2 YSLEER. The CDR3 DNA reads as TGCGCCAGCAGCCAAGATTGGGGAGCGCGAACCTATGGCTACACCTTC. Amino acids: CASSQDWGARTYGYTF.

A few counts support this clone. The chain links TRBV29-1 to TRBJ2-5; TRBD1 might be the D (6 bases). V lost 7 bases and J 0 bases, leaving 12 bases between the germline ends. The CDR3 contains 13 residues. CDR1 SQVTM and CDR2 ANQGSEA come from the germline V gene. CDR3 DNA: TGCAGCGCCGGACAGCCTAACCAAGAGACCCAGTACTTC. Residues: CSAGQPNQETQYF.

The CDR3 DNA sequence: TGCGCCAGCAGGATTATAGATACGCAGTATTTT. Encoded protein: CASRIIDTQYF. This sequence joins TRBV5-1 and TRBJ2-3, with D hard to call. This CDR3 is built from 11 residues. The germline V gene encodes CDR1 SGHRS and CDR2 YFSETQ. Trimming removed 5 bases from V and 5 bases from J, with 6 bases in between.

This clone was counted between two and nine times. The chain is built from TRBV29-1 and TRBJ2-4; D possibly corresponds to TRBD1 (5 bases). Germline V lookup: CDR1 SQVTM, CDR2 ANQGSEA. This CDR3 is built from 15 residues. Trimming removed 1 base at V and 5 bases at J, with 15 bases between. The CDR3 here is CSVEVRAGPENIQYF. The CDR3 coding sequence is TGCAGCGTTGAAGTTCGGGCAGGGCCAGAAAACATTCAGTACTTC.

This chain connects TRBV2 to TRBJ1-4, with a weak D call TRBD1 (5 bases). V was shortened by 6 bases and J by 8 bases, with 16 bases between the two germline ends. Germline V gives CDR1 SNHLY, CDR2 FYNNEI. This CDR3 contains 14 residues. CDR3 coding DNA: TGTGCCAGCAGCCACGGCCAGGGTTGGGAAAAACTGTTTTTT. Its translation is CASSHGQGWEKLFF.

The J gene is TRBJ1-2, the V gene TRBV14, with D perhaps TRBD1 (5 bases). CDR1 SGHDN and CDR2 FVKESK come from the germline V gene. Trimming removed 7 bases at V and 6 bases at J, with 12 bases between. The CDR3 length is 12 residues. CDR3 in amino acids: CASNSGTNGYTF. DNA for the CDR3: TGTGCCAGCAATTCCGGGACCAATGGCTACACCTTC.

Here the CDR3 DNA reads TGCGCCAGCAGCCAAGATGTACGCACAGAGAAGTTCTTC. Translating gives CASSQDVRTEKFF. V and J are TRBV4-3 and TRBJ2-1; D ambiguous. Trimming pared 0 bases from V and 14 bases from J, leaving 14 bases between. CDR3 length: 13 residues. Germline-derived CDR1 and CDR2 are LGHNA and YSLEER.

The V gene is TRBV6-5, the J gene TRBJ1-2; perhaps TRBD1 as D (5 bases). The CDR3 is made up of 13 amino acids. Germline CDR1 MNHEY, CDR2 SVGAGI. Trimming removed 6 bases at V and 0 bases at J, with 8 bases between. The CDR3 sequence is CASSPQANYGYTF. The CDR3 coding sequence is TGTGCCAGCAGCCCACAGGCTAACTATGGCTACACCTTC.

The chain employs TRBV30 and TRBJ2-1, with 10 bases matching TRBD2. The CDR3 length is 14 residues. Per germline, CDR1 GTSNPN and CDR2 SVGIG (reference sequence). Losses at the gene ends were 8 bases for V and 7 bases for J; bases not matched to a gene: 11. The CDR3 loop is CAPMSGGAVNEQFF. Here the CDR3 DNA reads TGTGCCCCCATGAGCGGGGGGGCCGTGAATGAGCAGTTCTTC.

The V call is TRBV30, the J call TRBJ2-1; TRBD2 agrees at 8 bases. The CDR3 sequence is 15 residues long. Unmatched junction bases numbered 8, after V lost 3 bases and J lost 4 bases. Germline V lookup: CDR1 GTSNPN, CDR2 SVGIG (reference sequence). This CDR3 reads CAWSQTRGAYNEQFF. In nucleotides, the CDR3 is TGTGCCTGGAGCCAAACGCGGGGGGCGTACAATGAGCAGTTCTTC.